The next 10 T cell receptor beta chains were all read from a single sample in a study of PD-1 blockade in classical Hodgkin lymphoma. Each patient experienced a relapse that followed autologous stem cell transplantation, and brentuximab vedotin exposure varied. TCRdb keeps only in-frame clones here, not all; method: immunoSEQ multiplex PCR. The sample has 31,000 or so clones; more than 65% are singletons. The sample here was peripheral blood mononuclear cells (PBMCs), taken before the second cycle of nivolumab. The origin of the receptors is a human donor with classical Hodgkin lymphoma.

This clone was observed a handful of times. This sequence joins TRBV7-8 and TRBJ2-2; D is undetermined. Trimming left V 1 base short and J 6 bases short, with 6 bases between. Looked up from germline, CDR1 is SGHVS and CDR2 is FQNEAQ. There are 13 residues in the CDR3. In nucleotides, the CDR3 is TGTGCCAGCAGCTTAGTCTCTTCCGGGGAGCTGTTTTTT. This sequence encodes CASSLVSSGELFF.

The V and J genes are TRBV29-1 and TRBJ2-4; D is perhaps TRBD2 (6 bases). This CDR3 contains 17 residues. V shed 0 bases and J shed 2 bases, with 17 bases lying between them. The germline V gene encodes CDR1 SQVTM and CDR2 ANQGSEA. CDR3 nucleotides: TGCAGCGTTGAAGAGGGGATCGCTGGGGGGACCAAAAACATTCAGTACTTC. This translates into CSVEEGIAGGTKNIQYF.

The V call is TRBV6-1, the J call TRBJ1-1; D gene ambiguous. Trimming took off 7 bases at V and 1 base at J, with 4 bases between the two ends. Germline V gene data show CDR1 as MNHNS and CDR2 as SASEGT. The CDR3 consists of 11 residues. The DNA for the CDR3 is TGTGCCAGCAAAGAGAACACTGAAGCTTTCTTT. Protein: CASKENTEAFF.

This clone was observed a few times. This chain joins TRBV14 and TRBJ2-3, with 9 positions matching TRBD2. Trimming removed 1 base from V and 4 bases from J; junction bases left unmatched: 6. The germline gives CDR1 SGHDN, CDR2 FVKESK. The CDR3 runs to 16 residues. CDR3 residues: CASSQGDSGGADTQYF. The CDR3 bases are TGTGCCAGCAGCCAAGGTGATAGCGGGGGAGCAGATACGCAGTATTTT.

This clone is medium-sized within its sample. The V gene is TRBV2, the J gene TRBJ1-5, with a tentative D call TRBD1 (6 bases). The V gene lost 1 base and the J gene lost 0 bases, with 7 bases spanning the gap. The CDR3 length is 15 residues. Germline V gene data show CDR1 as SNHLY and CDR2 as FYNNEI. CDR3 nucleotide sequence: TGTGCCAGCAGTGAAGGGGACATTAGCAATCAGCCCCAGCATTTT. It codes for CASSEGDISNQPQHF.

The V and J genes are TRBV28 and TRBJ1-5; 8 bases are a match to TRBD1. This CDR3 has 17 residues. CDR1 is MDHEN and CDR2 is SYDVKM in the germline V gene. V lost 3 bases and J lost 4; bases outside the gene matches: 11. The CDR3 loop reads CASSFSVGTGENQPQHF. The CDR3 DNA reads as TGTGCCAGCAGTTTCAGCGTCGGGACAGGTGAGAATCAGCCCCAGCATTTT. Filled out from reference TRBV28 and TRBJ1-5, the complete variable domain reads DVKVTQSSRYLVKRTGEKVFLECVQDMDHENMFWYRQDPGLGLRLIYFSYDVKMKEKGDIPEGYSVSREKKERFSLILESASTNQTSMYLCASSFSVGTGENQPQHFGDGTRLSIL.

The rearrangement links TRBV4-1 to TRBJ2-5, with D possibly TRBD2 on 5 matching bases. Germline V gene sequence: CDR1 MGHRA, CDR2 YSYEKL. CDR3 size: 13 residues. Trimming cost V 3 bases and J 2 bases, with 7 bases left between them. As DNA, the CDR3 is TGCGCCAGCAGCCACCGGGAACAAGAGACCCAGTACTTC. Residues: CASSHREQETQYF.

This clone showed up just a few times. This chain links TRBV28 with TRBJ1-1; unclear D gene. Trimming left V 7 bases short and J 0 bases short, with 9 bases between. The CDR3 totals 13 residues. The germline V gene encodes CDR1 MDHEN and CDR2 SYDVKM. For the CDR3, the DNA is TGTGCCAGCATAGGACGGTTGAACACTGAAGCTTTCTTT. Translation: CASIGRLNTEAFF.

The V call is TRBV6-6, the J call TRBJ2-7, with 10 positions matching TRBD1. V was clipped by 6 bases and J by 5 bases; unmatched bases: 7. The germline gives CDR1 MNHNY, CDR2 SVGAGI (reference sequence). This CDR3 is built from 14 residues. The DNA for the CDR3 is TGTGCCAGCAGGGGCCGGGACAGGGGCCACGAGCAGTACTTC. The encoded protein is CASRGRDRGHEQYF.

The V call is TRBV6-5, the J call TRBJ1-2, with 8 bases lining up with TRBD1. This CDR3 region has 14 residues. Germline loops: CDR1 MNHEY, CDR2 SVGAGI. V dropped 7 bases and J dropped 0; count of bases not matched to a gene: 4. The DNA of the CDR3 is TGTGCCAGCAAAAGGGACAGGACTAACTATGGCTACACCTTC. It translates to CASKRDRTNYGYTF.